The rows below give T cell receptor beta chains drawn from one sample of a study of control samples from healthy donors and cancer patients. Libraries were prepared by immunoSEQ multiplex PCR; TCRdb keeps only in-frame clonotypes and omits some of them. The table has over 110,000 clones, 70% to 90% seen once. Source material: blood. Every receptor here comes from a woman aged 30 to 39 in good health. The CDR3 runs from the conserved cysteine through the conserved F or W. The order of the fields is J gene, D gene, CDR3 length, clone size, V gene, CDR3 DNA, CDR3 protein. D genes are given only for firm matches. The size field is filled for only some rows; it gives once, few, many or a size class.

>TRBJ2-7|NA|13|NA|TRBV2
TGTGCCAGCAAACTGGACAAATACTACGAGCAGTACTTC
CASKLDKYYEQYF
>TRBJ2-1|TRBD2|17|NA|TRBV19
TGTGCCAGTAGTACCCAAATAGCGGGTCCTTACTACAATGAGCAGTTCTTC
CASSTQIAGPYYNEQFF
>TRBJ2-5|NA|13|NA|TRBV6-5
TGTGCCAGCAGTCGAGGGCCTGGGGAGACCCAGTACTTC
CASSRGPGETQYF
>TRBJ2-7|NA|13|NA|TRBV7-3
TGTGCCAGCAGCTTAACGGGGGGCAGCGAGCAGTACTTC
CASSLTGGSEQYF
>TRBJ2-2|NA|14|NA|TRBV11-3
TGTGCCAGTAAGGGGCAGACGAACACCGGGGAGCTGTTTTTT
CASKGQTNTGELFF
>TRBJ2-3|NA|14|NA|TRBV6-5
TGTGCCAGCAGGTACGGGGACCTCACAGATACGCAGTATTTT
CASRYGDLTDTQYF
>TRBJ2-1|NA|15|NA|TRBV24-1
TGTGCCACCAGTCGGGCAGAGCCCTCCTACAATGAGCAGTTCTTC
CATSRAEPSYNEQFF
>TRBJ2-7|TRBD1|13|NA|TRBV7-9
TGTGCCAGCAGCGTCGACAGGGAGTACGAGCAGTACTTC
CASSVDREYEQYF
>TRBJ2-5|TRBD1|16|NA|TRBV24-1
TGTGCCACCAGTGATTCCGGGACAGGGGAGAGGGAGACCCAGTACTTC
CATSDSGTGERETQYF
>TRBJ1-2|NA|13|NA|TRBV28
TGTGCCAGCCAATCGAGTGGGCCCTATGGCTACACCTTC
CASQSSGPYGYTF
>TRBJ2-3|NA|15|NA|TRBV5-8
TGTGCCAGCACCTTTTCCGACTCAGCTTTAGCTACGCAGTATTTT
CASTFSDSALATQYF
>TRBJ2-7|TRBD1|14|NA|TRBV2
TGTGCCAGCACTCGACAGGGGGACTCCTACGAGCAGTACTTC
CASTRQGDSYEQYF
>TRBJ2-5|NA|11|NA|TRBV10-1
TGCGCCAGCAGTGAGCGAGAGACCCAGTACTTC
CASSERETQYF
>TRBJ1-2|NA|13|once|TRBV9
TGTGCCAGCAGCGTAGGGACAAGGAATGGCTACACCTTC
CASSVGTRNGYTF
>TRBJ2-5|NA|13|NA|TRBV7-2
TGTGCCAGCAGCTTTAGCGGCTCGGAGACCCAGTACTTC
CASSFSGSETQYF